This TCR beta chain was sequenced during a study of blood T cell repertoires in COVID-19. Turning to the study itself: The origin of the acute and convalescent COVID-19 samples was the United States, Italy and Spain. From T cells, B-cell-depleted T cells, or PBMCs came the material, which was cDNA or gDNA.

In the original analysis: Estimates of nucleated cell counts were drawn from the amplification of reference gene primers. Using immunoSEQ multiplex PCR, the repertoire was profiled, and TCRdb retains in-frame clones only, with some absent. The V and J calls and clone size come from that table; D and trimming were worked out from the DNA. Of 200,000 to 300,000 clones listed, roughly 91% are singletons. This CDR3 region has 14 residues. Germline V gives CDR1 SGHNT, CDR2 YENEEA. The germline V and J ends were trimmed by 5 bases and 5 bases, with 15 bases remaining between them. Sequenced material: peripheral blood. The sequence derives from a woman aged 40 to 49 who had recovered from COVID-19. The gene calls are TRBV11-3 and TRBJ2-5; TRBD1 might be the D (5 bases). The CDR3 DNA reads TGTGCCAGCAGCCGAAGGGGTAAAGGCGAGACCCAGTACTTC. Residues: CASSRRGKGETQYF.